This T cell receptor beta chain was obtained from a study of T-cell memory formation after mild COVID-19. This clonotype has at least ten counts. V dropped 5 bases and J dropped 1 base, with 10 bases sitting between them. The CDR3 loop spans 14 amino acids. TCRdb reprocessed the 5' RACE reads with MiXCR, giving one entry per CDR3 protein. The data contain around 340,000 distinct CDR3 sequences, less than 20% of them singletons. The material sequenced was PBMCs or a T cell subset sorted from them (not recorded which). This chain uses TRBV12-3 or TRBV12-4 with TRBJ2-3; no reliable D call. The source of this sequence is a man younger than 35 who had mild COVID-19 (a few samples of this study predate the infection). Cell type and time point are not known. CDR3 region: CASSRLSGTDTQYF. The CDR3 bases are TGTGCCAGCAGTCGTCTGAGCGGCACAGATACGCAGTATTTT.